The rows below give T cell receptor beta chains drawn from one sample of a study of CD8 T cells in Susac syndrome. TCRdb re-called the immunoSEQ multiplex PCR reads through MiXCR, storing one row per CDR3 protein. The sample lists roughly 400,000 distinct CDR3 sequences, more than 80% occurring once. The sequenced material came from CD8+ T cells from PBMCs. The receptors originated from a human donor with multiple sclerosis. The CDR3 runs from the conserved cysteine through the conserved F or W. Fields, in order: CDR3 length, V gene, J gene, CDR3 protein.

14	TRBV25-1	TRBJ1-1	CASSEHLGNTEAFF
15	TRBV19	TRBJ1-6	CASTPVGGPVSPLHF
15	TRBV7-9	TRBJ2-3	CASSLARIRTDTQYF
12	TRBV27	TRBJ2-1	CASSPPFNEQFF
14	TRBV7-3	TRBJ2-3	CASSLTASPDTQYF
16	TRBV5-6	TRBJ2-3	CASTLAGFKMSDTQYF
14	TRBV12-3/TRBV12-4	TRBJ1-5	CASRIGTGDQPQHF
16	TRBV19	TRBJ1-5	CASSIGREGAYQPQHF
17	TRBV7-8	TRBJ2-1	CASSSHYPAVGRDEQFF
18	TRBV7-8	TRBJ2-1	CASSLLRWRGGVHNEQFF
14	TRBV6-5	TRBJ1-5	CASSYSRTGQPQHF
15	TRBV5-1	TRBJ2-7	CASSRSALSSYEQYF
14	TRBV30	TRBJ2-1	CAWNELATYNEQFF
14	TRBV30	TRBJ2-3	CACSRTGGTDTQYF
14	TRBV27	TRBJ2-7	CASSLSPGLYEQYF
13	TRBV6-1	TRBJ2-2	CASSELGTGELFF
14	TRBV12-3/TRBV12-4	TRBJ1-1	CASTNPGANTEAFF
15	TRBV20-1	TRBJ2-7	CSPRDTGDSSYEQYF
11	TRBV19	TRBJ2-1	CASSTGFEQFF
13	TRBV20-1	TRBJ1-1	CSATRVLATEAFF
13	TRBV19	TRBJ2-7	CACGTSGSGEQYF
15	TRBV4-1	TRBJ2-7	CASSQVEDSFYEQYF
15	TRBV6-5	TRBJ2-3	CASSRPGTGEDTQYF
12	TRBV6-1	TRBJ1-1	CATDREGTEAFF
16	TRBV28	TRBJ2-6	CASSFQQVSGANVLTF
14	TRBV5-1	TRBJ1-2	CASSPRDRGPGYTF
14	TRBV28	TRBJ2-7	CASGPRRTPYEQYF
13	TRBV7-6	TRBJ1-2	CASSGGGEYGYTF
19	TRBV6-1	TRBJ1-4	CASSGSQGAVGFPNEKLFF
13	TRBV20-1	TRBJ1-4	CSARGEGNEKLFF
12	TRBV19	TRBJ1-6	CASSQAGGPLHF
14	TRBV7-8	TRBJ1-2	CASRQGTGSDGYTF
13	TRBV5-1	TRBJ1-1	CASSSIVGTEAFF
13	TRBV2	TRBJ1-1	CASSDLPLGEAFF
12	TRBV19	TRBJ2-1	CASSGGHNEQFF
14	TRBV5-1	TRBJ2-7	CASSPGTGVLEQYF
13	TRBV20-1	TRBJ2-7	CSVWVQGSYEQYF
16	TRBV14	TRBJ2-1	CASSPPRRELPNEQFF
15	TRBV27	TRBJ1-4	CASSLGGATNEKLFF
12	TRBV7-6	TRBJ2-7	CASSLGEDEQYF
13	TRBV28	TRBJ2-7	CASSLVSIDEQYF
13	TRBV19	TRBJ1-1	CASLGADRTEAFF
15	TRBV5-1	TRBJ2-7	CASSLVGQKSYEQYF
13	TRBV5-1	TRBJ2-7	CASSLGGQLEQYF
15	TRBV2	TRBJ2-5	CASRKTQGEWETQYF
15	TRBV3-1	TRBJ1-2	CASSPEGQGARGYTF
14	TRBV29-1	TRBJ2-1	CSVLAGGSYNEQFF
18	TRBV12-3/TRBV12-4	TRBJ1-5	CASSLGDRGLRSNQPQHF
15	TRBV27	TRBJ2-1	CASSQAGFSYNEQFF
15	TRBV6-1	TRBJ1-5	CASRVDRVYHQPQHF
14	TRBV30	TRBJ2-7	CAWSSAYGSYEQYF
17	TRBV7-9	TRBJ2-2	CASSLTNGAGGTGELFF
16	TRBV7-9	TRBJ2-1	CASSGQGLASYNEQFF
16	TRBV7-9	TRBJ2-3	CASSLLDKGVSDTQYF
17	TRBV9	TRBJ1-1	CASSAPGDSSSNTEAFF
14	TRBV12-3/TRBV12-4	TRBJ1-2	CASSFDSPFYGYTF
15	TRBV30	TRBJ2-5	CAWSVLGDLQETQYF
14	TRBV29-1	TRBJ2-1	CSVLGLAGHNEQFF